Listed here are 5 T cell receptor beta chains from one sample, sequenced in a study of T cells in localized non-small cell lung cancer. Repertoires were generated with immunoSEQ multiplex PCR, while TCRdb's copy carries only in-frame clones and drops some. The sample shows tens of thousands of clones, about three quarters of them seen only once. Here the sequenced sample was PBMCs, taken before any cancer treatment. The source of these receptors is a woman aged 40-69 years with stage II lung adenocarcinoma.

The rearrangement uses TRBV6-1 and TRBJ1-2, with D unresolved. This CDR3 is built from 15 residues. V lost 5 bases and J lost 6, with 19 bases in between. In germline, CDR1 is MNHNS, CDR2 SASEGT. CDR3 residues: CASSSTVWRIDGYTF. CDR3 bases: TGTGCCAGCAGTTCTACTGTCTGGAGGATCGATGGCTACACCTTC.

The rearrangement uses TRBV28 and TRBJ2-3; 9 bases map to TRBD2. The CDR3 loop spans 16 amino acids. Germline CDR1 is MDHEN and CDR2 is SYDVKM. Trimming took 3 bases from V and 2 from J; bases not matched to a gene: 6. The CDR3 DNA reads as TGTGCCAGCAGTTTGCGGGGGGGATTCACCACAGATACGCAGTATTTT. Its protein product is CASSLRGGFTTDTQYF.

The genes are TRBV30 and TRBJ1-2, with TRBD1 matching 9 bases. Germline V gives CDR1 GTSNPN, CDR2 SVGIG (reference sequence). Germline trimming cut 4 bases from V and 3 bases from J; bases unmatched to any gene: 9. The CDR3 is 15 residues long. In nucleotides, the CDR3 is TGTGCCTGGATGGGACAGGGTAGCAGCTACTATGGCTACACCTTC. It is translated as CAWMGQGSSYYGYTF.

J is TRBJ1-4 and V is TRBV2, with D perhaps matching TRBD1 (6 bases). The ends were cut back, 4 bases at V and 7 bases at J, with 13 bases in the middle. The CDR3 runs 14 residues. Per germline, CDR1 SNHLY and CDR2 FYNNEI. CDR3 DNA sequence: TGTGCCAGCAGTGTTACAGGGTCCAGTGAAAAACTGTTTTTT. Translating it yields CASSVTGSSEKLFF.

The chain recombines TRBV4-1 with TRBJ1-1; D remains unclear. This CDR3 is 12 amino acids long. In germline, CDR1 is MGHRA, CDR2 YSYEKL. Trimming stripped 0 bases from V and 3 bases from J, with 2 bases between. This CDR3 reads CASSQDHTEAFF. The CDR3 coding sequence is TGCGCCAGCAGCCAAGATCACACTGAAGCTTTCTTT.